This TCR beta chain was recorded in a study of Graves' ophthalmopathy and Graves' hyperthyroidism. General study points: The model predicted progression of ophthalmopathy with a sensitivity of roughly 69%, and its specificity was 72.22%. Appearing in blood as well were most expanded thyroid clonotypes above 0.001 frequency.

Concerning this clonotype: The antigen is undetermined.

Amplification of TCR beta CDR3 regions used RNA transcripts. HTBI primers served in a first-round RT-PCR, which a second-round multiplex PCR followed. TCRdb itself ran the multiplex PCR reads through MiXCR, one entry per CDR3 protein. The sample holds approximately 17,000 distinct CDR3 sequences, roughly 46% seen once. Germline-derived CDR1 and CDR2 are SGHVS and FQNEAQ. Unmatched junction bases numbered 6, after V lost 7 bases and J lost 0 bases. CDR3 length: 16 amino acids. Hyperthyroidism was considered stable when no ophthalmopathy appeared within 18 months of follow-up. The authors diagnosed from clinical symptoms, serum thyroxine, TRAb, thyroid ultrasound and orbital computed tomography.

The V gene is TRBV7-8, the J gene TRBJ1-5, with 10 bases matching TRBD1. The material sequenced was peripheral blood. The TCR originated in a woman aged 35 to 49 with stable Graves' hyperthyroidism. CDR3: CASTRTGGYSNQPQHF. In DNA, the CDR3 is TGTGCCAGCACGCGGACAGGGGGTTATAGCAATCAGCCCCAGCATTTT.